This T cell receptor beta chain is drawn from a study of a mutant IDH1 vaccine in newly diagnosed glioma. Study details: The first vaccination came 4-6 weeks after radiotherapy alone, or with temozolomide cycles. Patients got radiotherapy, temozolomide, or both beforehand, and most got both.

Assay used: immunoSEQ multiplex PCR; TCRdb lists only in-frame clones, some missing. The sample has tens of thousands of clones; roughly 80% are singletons. On this clone: The antigen remains unidentified.

Germline V gene sequence: CDR1 MNHNS, CDR2 SASEGT. V was shortened by 7 bases and J by 7 bases, with 19 bases between the two germline ends. The CDR3 has 15 amino acids. This sample's time point: week 47, end of study. A 20-mer mutant IDH1 peptide at 300 ug was injected subcutaneously with topical imiquimod. The rearrangement joins TRBV6-1 to TRBJ1-4; D possibly corresponds to TRBD1 (5 bases). This TCR was recovered from a woman between 45 and 60 years old with glioma. The specimen comprised PBMCs, sampled from a glioma patient whose treatment included an IDH1 peptide vaccine. In DNA, the CDR3 is TGTGCCAGCATCCCTACGGGTAGGGGCGGTGAAAAACTGTTTTTT. Translating it yields CASIPTGRGGEKLFF.